This record concerns one TCR beta chain sequence. Sample-barcoded 5' priming and a J-beta primer mix drove a second PCR of about 6 to 12 cycles. TCRdb itself ran the 5' RACE reads through MiXCR, one entry per CDR3 protein. Here the sample spans about a million distinct CDR3 sequences, just over 50% being singletons. The V end lost 4 bases, the J end lost 1 base, and 23 bases lay between the germline ends. CDR1 SQVTM and CDR2 ANQGSEA come from the germline V gene. The CDR3 consists of 17 residues. This sample is part of a study of blood T cells in healthy people across ages. The chain uses TRBV29-1 and TRBJ2-7; D might be TRBD1 (6 bases). The sequence was obtained from a woman aged 60-75 years in good health. Sequencing input: blood. CDR3 bases: TGCAGCGTTGTGGGGGTATGGGGAAACAGGGATTCCTACGAGCAGTACTTC. Protein: CSVVGVWGNRDSYEQYF.